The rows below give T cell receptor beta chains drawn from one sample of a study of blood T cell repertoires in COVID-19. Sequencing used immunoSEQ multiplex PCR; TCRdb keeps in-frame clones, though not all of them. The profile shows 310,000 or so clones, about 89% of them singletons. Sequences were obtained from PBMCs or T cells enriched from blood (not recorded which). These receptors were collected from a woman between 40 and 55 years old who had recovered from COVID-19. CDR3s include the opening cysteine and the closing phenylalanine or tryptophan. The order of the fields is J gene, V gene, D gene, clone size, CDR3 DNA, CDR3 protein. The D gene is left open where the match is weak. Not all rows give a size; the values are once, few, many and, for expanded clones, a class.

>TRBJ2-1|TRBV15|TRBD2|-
TGTGCCACCAGCAGGAAGCGGGAGGGCCGCGGCAATGAGCAGTTCTTC
CATSRKREGRGNEQFF
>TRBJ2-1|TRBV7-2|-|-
TGTGCCAGCAGCTTAGTCCCAGGGGATGAGCAGTTCTTC
CASSLVPGDEQFF
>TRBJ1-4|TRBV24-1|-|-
TGTGCCACCAGTGGGGCGGGACCTAATGAAAAACTGTTTTTT
CATSGAGPNEKLFF
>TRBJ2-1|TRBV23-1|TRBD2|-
TGCGCCAGCAGTCAATCGTGGAGCGGGGGACTTTACAATGAGCAGTTCTTC
CASSQSWSGGLYNEQFF
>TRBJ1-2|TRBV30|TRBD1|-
TGTGCCTGGAGTCGGACAGGGCTCGATGGCTACACCTTC
CAWSRTGLDGYTF
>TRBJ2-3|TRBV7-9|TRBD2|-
TGTGCCAGCAGTTCTAGCGGGGTCGCAGATACGCAGTATTTT
CASSSSGVADTQYF
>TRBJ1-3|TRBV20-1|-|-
TGCAGTGCCTTAGCGAACACCATATATTTT
CSALANTIYF
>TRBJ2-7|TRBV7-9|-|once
TGTGCCAGCAGCTTAATTACAGGTGGGGCCTACGAGCAGTACTTC
CASSLITGGAYEQYF
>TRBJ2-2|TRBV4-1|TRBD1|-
TGCGCCAGCAGCCCCGGGACAGGGGGCGCAAGGGGAAAAAAAACCGGGGAGCTGTTTTTT
CASSPGTGGARGKKTGELFF
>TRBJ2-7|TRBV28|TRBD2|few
TGTGCCAGCAGTCGAACCCTAGCGGGGGGGCCCTACGAGCAGTACTTC
CASSRTLAGGPYEQYF
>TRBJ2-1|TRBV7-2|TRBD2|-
TGTGCCAGCGGGCGAGGGCTAGCGGGCCAAAGGGACTACAATGAGCAGTTCTTC
CASGRGLAGQRDYNEQFF
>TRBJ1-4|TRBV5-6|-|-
TGTGCCAGCAGCTTGGTGGGGCGCGGTAATGAAAAACTGTTTTTT
CASSLVGRGNEKLFF
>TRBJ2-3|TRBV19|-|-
TGTGCCATAGGCGTGGGGGCGCATACGCAGTATTTT
CAIGVGAHTQYF
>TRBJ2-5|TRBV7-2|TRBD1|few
TGTGCCAGCAGCCTGGGGACAGGGTCCAAAGAGACCCAGTACTTC
CASSLGTGSKETQYF
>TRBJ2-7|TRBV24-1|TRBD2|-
TGTGCCACCAGTGCTCCGGGACTAGCGGGCTCCTACGAGCAGTACTTC
CATSAPGLAGSYEQYF
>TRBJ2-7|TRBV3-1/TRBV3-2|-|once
TGTGCCAGCAGCCAGTACCAGGGGACCTACGAGCAGTACTTC
CASSQYQGTYEQYF
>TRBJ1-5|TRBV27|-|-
TGTGCCAGCAATTTACCCCTTAATCAGCCCCAGCATTTT
CASNLPLNQPQHF
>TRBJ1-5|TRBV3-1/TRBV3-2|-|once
TGTGCCAGCAGCCAAGGGAGTTTGCTCCAGCATTTT
CASSQGSLLQHF
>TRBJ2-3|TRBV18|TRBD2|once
TGTGCCAGCTCATCTCTAGCGGGAACAGATACGCAGTATTTT
CASSSLAGTDTQYF
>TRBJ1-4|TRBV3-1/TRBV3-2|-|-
TGTGCCAGCAGCCAAGTCGGGACAACCACTGAAAAACTGTTTTTT
CASSQVGTTTEKLFF
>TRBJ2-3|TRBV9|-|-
TGTGCCAGCAGCGCCTATCTTCCTAGCACAGATACGCAGTATTTT
CASSAYLPSTDTQYF
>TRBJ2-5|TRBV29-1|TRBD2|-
TGCAGCGTTGAAGGTGGGCCCCTCTCCACCAGCGGGAGGGCCCGGGAGACCCAGTACTTC
CSVEGGPLSTSGRARETQYF
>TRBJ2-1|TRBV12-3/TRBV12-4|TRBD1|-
TGTGCGAGCGGGACAGGGGGCCTCAATGAGCAGTTCTTC
CASGTGGLNEQFF
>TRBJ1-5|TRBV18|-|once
TGTGCCAGCTCACCACCTCAGGGAAGGGGTCAGCCCCAGCATTTT
CASSPPQGRGQPQHF
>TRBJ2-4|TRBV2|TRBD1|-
TGTGCCAGCAGTCCATCGGGACAGGGGATAGCCAAAAACATTCAGTACTTC
CASSPSGQGIAKNIQYF
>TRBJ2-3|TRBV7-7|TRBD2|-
TGTGCTAGCAGTCGGACTAGCGGAAGCACAGATACGCAGTATTTT
CASSRTSGSTDTQYF
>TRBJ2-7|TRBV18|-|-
TGTGCCAGCTCACTTTTCAGGGAAGGTTACGAGCAGTACTTC
CASSLFREGYEQYF
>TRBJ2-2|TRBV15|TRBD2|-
TGTGCCACCGCACTAGCGAGGACCGGGGAGCTGTTTTTT
CATALARTGELFF
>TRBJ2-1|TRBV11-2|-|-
TGTGCCAGCAGCTTAGCCGGTCCGTCGGGTGAGCAGTTCTTC
CASSLAGPSGEQFF
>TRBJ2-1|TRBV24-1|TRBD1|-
TGTGCCACCAGTGAATCCCTTTGGACAGGAACCGAGGGAGAGCAGTTCTTC
CATSESLWTGTEGEQFF
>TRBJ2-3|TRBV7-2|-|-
TGTGCCAGCAGCCCGGACATCTCCACAGATACGCAGTATTTT
CASSPDISTDTQYF
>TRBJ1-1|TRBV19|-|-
TGTGCCAGTAGTATTAAGGGTGGGAGCACTGAAGCTTTCTTT
CASSIKGGSTEAFF
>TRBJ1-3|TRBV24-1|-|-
TGTGCCACCAGTGATCCGCTCGGCTCTGGAAACACCATATATTTT
CATSDPLGSGNTIYF
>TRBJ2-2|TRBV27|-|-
TGTGCCAGCAGCCCTCCGCTAGCGTCCACCGGGGAGCTGTTTTTT
CASSPPLASTGELFF
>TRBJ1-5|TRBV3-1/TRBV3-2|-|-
TGTGCCAGCAGCCAGGCTCGAAATCAGCCCCAGCATTTT
CASSQARNQPQHF
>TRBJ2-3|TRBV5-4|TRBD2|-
TGTGCCAGCAGCTTCGGCGGCGGGAGGGCCAAAGATACGCAGTATTTT
CASSFGGGRAKDTQYF
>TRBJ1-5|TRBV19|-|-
TGTGCCAGTACCTGGACAGATGGAGGTCAGCCCCAGCATTTT
CASTWTDGGQPQHF
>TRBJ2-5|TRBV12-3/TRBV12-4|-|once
TGTGCCAGCAGTTTGGTTCGGAGGGAGACCCAGTACTTC
CASSLVRRETQYF
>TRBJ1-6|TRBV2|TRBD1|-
TGTGCCAGCAGCGGACAGGGTTGGTTCCTCCACTTT
CASSGQGWFLHF
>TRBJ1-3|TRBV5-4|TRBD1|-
TGTGCCAGCAGCCCCGGAGGCAGGGGGCAGGAAAACACCATATATTTT
CASSPGGRGQENTIYF
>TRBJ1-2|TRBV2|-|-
TGTGCCAGCAGTGAAGCCGCGATCTATGGCTACACCTTC
CASSEAAIYGYTF
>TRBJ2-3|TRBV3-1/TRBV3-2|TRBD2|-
TGTGCCAGCAGCAAACGGAGCGGGAGGGATACGCAGTATTTT
CASSKRSGRDTQYF
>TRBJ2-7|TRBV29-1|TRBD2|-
TGCAGCGTTCAAGCGGGGGGTAGCTACGAGCAGTACTTC
CSVQAGGSYEQYF
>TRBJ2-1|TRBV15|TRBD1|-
TGTGCCACCAGCACAAGACAGGGACGGACGGGATCCAATGAGCAGTTCTTC
CATSTRQGRTGSNEQFF
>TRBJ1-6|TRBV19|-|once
TGTGCCAGTAGTATTGGTGGGGCAGGGGATTCACCCCTCCACTTT
CASSIGGAGDSPLHF
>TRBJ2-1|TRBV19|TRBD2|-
TGTGCCAGTAGTATCACCATTCATAGGCTAATTAGCGGGAGGAATGAGCAGTTCTTC
CASSITIHRLISGRNEQFF
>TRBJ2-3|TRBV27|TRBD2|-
TGTGCCAGCAGTTTCGAAGGACTAGTCGGAGCTACGCAGTATTTT
CASSFEGLVGATQYF
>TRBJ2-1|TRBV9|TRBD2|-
TGTGCCAGCAGCATCGGGACTAGCAGTTACAATGAGCAGTTCTTC
CASSIGTSSYNEQFF